The 10 T cell receptor beta chains below come from one sample, sequenced in a study of beta chain features in type 1 diabetes. The sequenced template was cDNA made from the entire isolated RNA. Profiled with immunoSEQ multiplex PCR; TCRdb holds only in-frame clones, not every one. The repertoire includes 130,000 to 150,000 clones, less than 11% of them detected once, and roughly 1.3% sits in the top ten. The sample taken for sequencing was naive CD4+ T cells from blood. These receptors were collected from a man between 18 and 35 years old in good health.

This clone appeared a few times. The CDR3: CASAGQRGQPQHF. The CDR3 region has the DNA TGTGCCAGCGCGGGCCAACGAGGTCAGCCCCAGCATTTT. The rearrangement uses TRBV28 and TRBJ1-5; D gene unclear. In germline, CDR1 is MDHEN, CDR2 SYDVKM. CDR3 length: 13 residues. V gave up 8 bases and J gave up 6 bases, with 14 bases separating them.

This clone was seen only a few times. The CDR3 nucleotides are TGTGCCAGCAGCGTAGCAGGGGAAGATCTTGAAGCTTTCTTT. Translation gives CASSVAGEDLEAFF. This rearrangement joins TRBV9 to TRBJ1-1; possibly TRBD1 for D (6 bases). With 0 bases removed from V and 7 bases from J, the gap between germline ends came to 13 bases. The CDR3 is 14 amino acids. Germline CDR1 is SGDLS and CDR2 is YYNGEE.

The J gene is TRBJ1-5, the V gene TRBV28; D ambiguous. Trimming stripped 4 bases from V and 11 bases from J, with 12 bases between. CDR3 length equals 12 residues. Germline CDR1 and CDR2: MDHEN and SYDVKM. The CDR3 here is CASSSHTKAQHF. In DNA, the CDR3 is TGTGCCAGCAGTTCTCATACTAAGGCCCAGCATTTT.

Only a few counts were recorded for this clone. This rearrangement joins TRBV2 to TRBJ2-5; the D gene is possibly TRBD1 (5 bases). The V end was cut by 3 bases, the J end by 1 base, with 9 bases between. From germline, CDR1 is SNHLY and CDR2 FYNNEI. The CDR3 extends over 14 amino acids. The CDR3 DNA reads TGTGCCAGCAGTGAGGTGACAGCCCAAGAGACCCAGTACTTC. Translated: CASSEVTAQETQYF.

The V gene is TRBV9, the J gene TRBJ1-2; 10 nucleotides match TRBD1. CDR1 SGDLS and CDR2 YYNGEE come from the germline V gene. The length of the CDR3 is 17 residues. J lost 7 bases, V lost 4 bases, and 16 bases had no gene match. The chain's CDR3 is CASSSRVPWTGGGGYTF. Here the CDR3 DNA reads TGTGCCAGCAGCTCCCGCGTCCCTTGGACAGGGGGAGGTGGCTACACCTTC. The full variable domain, in which reference TRBV9 and TRBJ1-2 provide the parts outside the CDR3, is DSGVTQTPKHLITATGQRVTLRCSPRSGDLSVYWYQQSLDQGLQFLIQYYNGEERAKGNILERFSAQQFPDLHSELNLSSLELGDSALYFCASSSRVPWTGGGGYTFGSGTRLTVV.

This clone was recorded a few times. In DNA form, the CDR3 reads TGTGCCAGCCGAGGACAAGAGACCCAGTACTTC. Protein: CASRGQETQYF. The chain has TRBV27 and TRBJ2-5; D unclear. CDR1 MNHEY and CDR2 SMNVEV come from the germline V gene (reference sequence). Trimming pared 8 bases from V and 2 bases from J, leaving 6 bases between. There are 11 residues in the CDR3.

V gene TRBV11-3 combines with J gene TRBJ2-1; a weak D match, TRBD2 (6 bases). Germline V gene data show CDR1 as SGHNT and CDR2 as YENEEA. V gave up 5 bases and J gave up 4 bases, with 15 bases separating them. CDR3 length: 15 residues. CDR3 sequence reads: CASSLGGMVYNEQFF. CDR3 bases: TGTGCCAGCAGCCTTGGAGGGATGGTGTACAATGAGCAGTTCTTC. The variable domain in full, completed from reference TRBV11-3 and TRBJ2-1, reads EAGVVQSPRYKIIEKKQPVAFWCNPISGHNTLYWYLQNLGQGPELLIRYENEEAVDDSQLPKDRFSAERLKGVDSTLKIQPAELGDSAVYLCASSLGGMVYNEQFFGPGTRLTVL.

This clone was observed a handful of times. This chain uses TRBV2 with TRBJ1-1; tentatively, D is TRBD1 (6 bases). V lost 2 bases, J lost 0 bases, and 13 bases lay in between. From germline, CDR1 is SNHLY and CDR2 FYNNEI. The CDR3 has 16 amino acids. The CDR3 region is CASSERHRAMNTEAFF. The CDR3 coding sequence is TGTGCCAGCAGTGAACGTCACAGGGCCATGAACACTGAAGCTTTCTTT.

The rearrangement uses TRBV7-2 and TRBJ2-5, with 8 bases matching TRBD2. The CDR3 is made up of 17 amino acids. The germline V gene encodes CDR1 SGHTA and CDR2 FQGNSA. Trimming took 1 base from V and 5 from J; bases not matched to a gene: 12. As DNA, the CDR3 is TGTGCCAGCAGCTTAGGTGGCGCCGGGGGGGCTCGGGAGACCCAGTACTTC. It is translated as CASSLGGAGGARETQYF. The variable domain in full, with the rest retrieved from reference TRBV7-2 and TRBJ2-5, is GAGVSQSPSNKVTEKGKDVELRCDPISGHTALYWYRQSLGQGLEFLIYFQGNSAPDKSGLPSDRFSAERTGGSVSTLTIQRTQQEDSAVYLCASSLGGAGGARETQYFGPGTRLLVL.

This clone was counted between two and nine times. The chain recombines TRBV7-2 with TRBJ2-3; the match to TRBD2 covers 12 bases. There are 16 residues in the CDR3. Germline lookup yields CDR1 SGHTA and CDR2 FQGNSA. J gave up 5 bases and V 4 bases, and 7 bases lay outside the gene matches. CDR3 protein: CASSSRTSGDVDTQYF. The CDR3 DNA reads TGTGCCAGCAGCTCACGGACTAGCGGGGATGTAGATACGCAGTATTTT.